Following are 13 T cell receptor beta chains from one sample sequenced in a study of response to subunit inactivated influenza vaccine. From the RT-PCR reads, TCRdb called clonotypes with MiXCR, one entry per CDR3 protein. The sample has a few hundred thousand distinct CDR3 sequences, about a fifth seen once. Specimen: PBMCs from blood, collected less than 22 months after vaccination. The origin of the receptors is a man aged 50 to 75 who received an inactivated influenza vaccine.

The V and J genes are TRBV13 and TRBJ1-3, with D possibly matching TRBD1 (5 bases). The CDR3 runs to 15 residues. V lost 5 bases to trimming and J lost 4 bases, with 15 bases between them. Germline V CDR1 and CDR2: PRHDT, FYEKMQ (reference sequence). The CDR3 nucleotides read TGTGCCAGCAGCGGCCGGGGCCCAGGGGGAAACACCATATATTTT. It specifies CASSGRGPGGNTIYF.

This clonotype occurred a few times. V usage is TRBV29-1 and J usage is TRBJ1-2; tentative D call: TRBD1 (5 bases). V was shortened by 2 bases and J by 2 bases, with 9 bases between the two germline ends. The CDR3 is made up of 13 amino acids. The germline CDR1 and CDR2 sequences are SQVTM and ANQGSEA. The CDR3 loop is CSVELGPNYGYTF. The DNA of the CDR3 is TGCAGCGTTGAATTGGGGCCCAACTATGGCTACACCTTC.

The chain is built from TRBV27 and TRBJ2-1, with D maybe TRBD2 (6 bases). Germline-derived CDR1 and CDR2 are MNHEY and SMNVEV (reference sequence). The CDR3 runs 15 residues. V lost 8 bases, J lost 4 bases, and 18 bases lay in between. CDR3: CASGLGGSAYNEQFF. For the CDR3, the DNA is TGTGCCAGCGGCCTTGGAGGGAGCGCATACAATGAGCAGTTCTTC.

This clonotype was picked up a small number of times. CDR3 sequence (DNA): TGTGCCAGCAGCCAACAGGGGCCCCAGTACTTC. It specifies CASSQQGPQYF. J is TRBJ2-5 and V is TRBV3-1; TRBD1 might be the D (6 bases). Germline V gene data show CDR1 as LGHDT and CDR2 as YNNKEL (reference sequence). This CDR3 region has 11 residues. Trimming stripped 2 bases from V and 9 bases from J, with 7 bases between.

The V gene is TRBV6-4, the J gene TRBJ2-1, with D maybe TRBD2 (6 bases). Germline CDR1 reads MRHNA; CDR2 reads SNTAGT. Trimming removed 5 bases from V and 3 bases from J, with 11 bases in between. There are 14 residues in the CDR3. The CDR3 spells CASSSTGLYNEQFF. The CDR3 DNA reads as TGTGCCAGCAGTTCGACGGGACTCTACAATGAGCAGTTCTTC.

The rearrangement uses TRBV4-2 and TRBJ2-7; TRBD2 agrees at 8 bases. Germline values: CDR1 LGHNA, CDR2 YNFKEQ. The CDR3 totals 15 residues. V shed 4 bases, J shed 0 bases, and the junction held 5 bases outside the gene matches. CDR3 amino acids: CASSRASGYSYEQYF. The CDR3 nucleotides read TGTGCCAGCAGCCGCGCTAGCGGGTACTCCTACGAGCAGTACTTC.

A few counts support this clonotype. This rearrangement joins TRBV18 to TRBJ2-2; TRBD2 might be the D (5 bases). With 3 bases removed from V and 6 bases from J, the gap between germline ends came to 11 bases. The germline V gene has CDR1 KGHSH and CDR2 LQKENI. The CDR3 spans 14 residues. The CDR3 bases are TGTGCCAGCTCACCGGTTTCGGGGTCCGGGGAGCTGTTTTTT. It codes for CASSPVSGSGELFF.

This chain links TRBV28 with TRBJ2-5; 8 bases align to TRBD1. Germline CDR1 is MDHEN and CDR2 is SYDVKM. The CDR3 extends over 13 amino acids. Unmatched junction bases numbered 5, after V lost 6 bases and J lost 5 bases. CDR3 sequence reads: CASSHHRGETQYF. The CDR3 DNA is TGTGCCAGCAGCCATCACAGGGGGGAGACCCAGTACTTC.

This clonotype was seen at least ten times. V usage is TRBV6-1 and J usage is TRBJ1-4; D is unresolved. The V gene's germline CDR1 is MNHNS and CDR2 SASEGT. The CDR3 has 14 residues. Trimming shortened V by 6 bases and J by 4 bases, and 12 bases separated the two germline ends. The CDR3 region is CASRPNGNNEKLFF. Written as DNA, the CDR3 is TGTGCCAGCAGGCCCAACGGCAATAATGAAAAACTGTTTTTT.

This clonotype was counted a few times. V gene TRBV6-1 combines with J gene TRBJ1-1; D gene uncertain. The length of the CDR3 is 13 residues. From germline, CDR1 is MNHNS and CDR2 SASEGT. The V end was cut by 8 bases, the J end by 1 base, with 11 bases between. The CDR3 reads CASRKDANTEAFF. The CDR3 DNA follows: TGTGCCAGCCGTAAAGACGCGAACACTGAAGCTTTCTTT.

Many counts were recorded for this clonotype. J is TRBJ1-3 and V is TRBV7-2, with D possibly TRBD1 on 5 matching bases. There are 16 residues in the CDR3. The V end was cut by 6 bases, the J end by 0 bases, with 15 bases between. Germline CDR1 SGHTA, CDR2 FQGNSA. The CDR3 coding sequence is TGTGCCAGCAGATCCGGGACTGACGTCTCTGGAAACACCATATATTTT. Translation gives CASRSGTDVSGNTIYF.

This clonotype was seen more than once but under ten times. The chain recombines TRBV5-1 with TRBJ1-6; 9 nucleotides align to TRBD1. CDR3 size: 15 residues. CDR1 and CDR2 (germline): SGHRS, YFSETQ. With 3 bases clipped from V and 10 bases from J, the junction kept 8 bases outside the gene matches. Here the CDR3 reads CASSYDGDRASPLHF. The CDR3 DNA reads TGCGCCAGCAGCTACGACGGGGACAGGGCGTCACCCCTCCACTTT.

The chain links TRBV27 to TRBJ2-1; 13 bases are shared with TRBD2. V lost 8 bases to trimming and J lost 11 bases; unmatched junction nucleotides: 12. The CDR3 is 15 residues long. Germline-derived CDR1 and CDR2 are MNHEY and SMNVEV (reference sequence). In DNA, the CDR3 is TGTGCCAGCTTGGGACTAGCGGGGTCCTTGAGGAAGCAGTTCTTC. It specifies CASLGLAGSLRKQFF.